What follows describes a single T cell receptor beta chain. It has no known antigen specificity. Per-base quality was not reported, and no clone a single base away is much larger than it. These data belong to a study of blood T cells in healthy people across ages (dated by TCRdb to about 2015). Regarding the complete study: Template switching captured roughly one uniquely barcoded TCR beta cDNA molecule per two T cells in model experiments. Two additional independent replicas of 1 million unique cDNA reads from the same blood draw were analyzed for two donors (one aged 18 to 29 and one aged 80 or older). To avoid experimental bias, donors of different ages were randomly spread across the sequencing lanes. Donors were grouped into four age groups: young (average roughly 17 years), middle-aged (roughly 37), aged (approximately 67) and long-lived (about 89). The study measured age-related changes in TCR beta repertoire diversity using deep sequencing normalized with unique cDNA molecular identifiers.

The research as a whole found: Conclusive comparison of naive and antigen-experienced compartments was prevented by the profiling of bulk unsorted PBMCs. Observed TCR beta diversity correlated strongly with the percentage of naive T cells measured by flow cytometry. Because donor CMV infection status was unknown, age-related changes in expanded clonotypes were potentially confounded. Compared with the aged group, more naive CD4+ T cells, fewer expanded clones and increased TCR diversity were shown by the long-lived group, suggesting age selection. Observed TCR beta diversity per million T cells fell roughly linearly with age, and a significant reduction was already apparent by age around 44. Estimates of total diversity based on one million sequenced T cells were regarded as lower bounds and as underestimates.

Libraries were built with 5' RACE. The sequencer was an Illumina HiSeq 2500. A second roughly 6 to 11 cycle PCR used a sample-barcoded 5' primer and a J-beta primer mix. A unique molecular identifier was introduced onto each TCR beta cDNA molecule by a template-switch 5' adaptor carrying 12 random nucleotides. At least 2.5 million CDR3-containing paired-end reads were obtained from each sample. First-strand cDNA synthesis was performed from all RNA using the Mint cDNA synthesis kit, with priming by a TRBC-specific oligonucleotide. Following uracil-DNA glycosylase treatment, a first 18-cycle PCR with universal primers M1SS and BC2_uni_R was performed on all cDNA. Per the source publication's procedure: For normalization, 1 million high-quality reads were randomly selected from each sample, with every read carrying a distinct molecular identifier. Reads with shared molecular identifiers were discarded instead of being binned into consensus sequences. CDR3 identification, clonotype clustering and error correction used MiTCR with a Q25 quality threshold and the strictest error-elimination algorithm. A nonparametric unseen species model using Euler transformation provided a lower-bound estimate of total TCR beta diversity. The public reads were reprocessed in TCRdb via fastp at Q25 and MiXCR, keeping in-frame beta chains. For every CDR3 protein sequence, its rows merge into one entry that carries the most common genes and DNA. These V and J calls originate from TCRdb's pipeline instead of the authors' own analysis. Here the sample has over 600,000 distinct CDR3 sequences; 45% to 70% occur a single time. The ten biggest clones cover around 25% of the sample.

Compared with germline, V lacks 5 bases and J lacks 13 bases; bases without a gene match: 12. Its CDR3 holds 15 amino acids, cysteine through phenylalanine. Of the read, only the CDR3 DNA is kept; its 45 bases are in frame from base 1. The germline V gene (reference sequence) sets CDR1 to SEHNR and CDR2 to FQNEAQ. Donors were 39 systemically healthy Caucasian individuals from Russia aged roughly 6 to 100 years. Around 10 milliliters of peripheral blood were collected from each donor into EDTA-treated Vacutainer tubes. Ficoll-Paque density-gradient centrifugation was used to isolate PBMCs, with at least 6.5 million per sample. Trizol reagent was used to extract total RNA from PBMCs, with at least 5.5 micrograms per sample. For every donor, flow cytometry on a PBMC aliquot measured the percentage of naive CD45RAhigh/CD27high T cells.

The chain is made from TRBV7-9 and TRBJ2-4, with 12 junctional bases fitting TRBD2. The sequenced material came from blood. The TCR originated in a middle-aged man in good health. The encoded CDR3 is CASSKTSGGNNEQYF. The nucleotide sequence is TGTGCCAGCAGCAAGACTAGCGGGGGCAACAATGAGCAGTACTTC.